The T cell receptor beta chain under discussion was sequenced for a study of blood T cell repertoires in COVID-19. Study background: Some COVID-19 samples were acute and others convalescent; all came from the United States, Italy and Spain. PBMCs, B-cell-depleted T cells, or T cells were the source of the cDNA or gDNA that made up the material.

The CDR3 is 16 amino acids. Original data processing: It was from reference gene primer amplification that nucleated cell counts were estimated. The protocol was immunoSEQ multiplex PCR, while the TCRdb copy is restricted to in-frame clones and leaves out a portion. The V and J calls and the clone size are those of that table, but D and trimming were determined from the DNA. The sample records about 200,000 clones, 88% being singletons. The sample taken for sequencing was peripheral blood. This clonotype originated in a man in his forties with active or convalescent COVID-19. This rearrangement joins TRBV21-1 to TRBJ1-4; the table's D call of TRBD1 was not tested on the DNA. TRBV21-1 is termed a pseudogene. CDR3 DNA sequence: TGTGCCAGCAGCGCCAACAGGGGGCGCAGTTGTGAAAAACTGTTTTTT. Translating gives CASSANRGRSCEKLFF.